A selection of T cell receptor beta chains follows, all from one sample in a study of CD8 T cells in ankylosing spondylitis. TCRdb used MiXCR to reprocess the 5' RACE reads, holding one entry per CDR3 protein. The sample lists about 140,000 distinct CDR3 sequences, roughly 8% occurring once. The sequencing sample was made of synovial fluid, either unsorted or a sorted T cell fraction (not recorded which). The origin of the receptors is a male donor with ankylosing spondylitis. CDR3s include the opening cysteine and the closing phenylalanine or tryptophan. The order of the fields is D gene, J gene, V gene, clone size, CDR3 DNA, CDR3 protein. D genes are given only for firm matches. Clone size appears in some rows only: once, few, many, or a class for an expanded clone.

>NA|TRBJ2-1|TRBV20-1|NA
TGCAGTGCTTTTTTCCAAATGACTAGATATCCGTTCTTC
CSAFFQMTRYPFF
>TRBD1|TRBJ2-7|TRBV4-3|many
TGCGCCAGCAGCTTCCGGGACAGGGGCCACGAGCAGTACTTC
CASSFRDRGHEQYF
>TRBD1|TRBJ2-1|TRBV2|many
TGTGCCAGCAGCCCCGGGACAGCCGACAATGAGCAGTTCTTC
CASSPGTADNEQFF
>NA|TRBJ1-5|TRBV18|NA
TGTGCCAGCTCACCGGAGGGGATACCGAATCAGCCCCAGCATTTT
CASSPEGIPNQPQHF
>NA|TRBJ2-1|TRBV6-6|NA
TGTGCCAGCAGCTATAACCCAGAGGCCCTCCAGTTCTTC
CASSYNPEALQFF
>NA|TRBJ2-3|TRBV11-2|NA
TGTGCCAGCAGCCCCGTCCGGAGGGATACGCAGTATTTT
CASSPVRRDTQYF
>TRBD2|TRBJ2-1|TRBV20-1|many
TGCAGTGCTAGAGATCGGGTTAGCGGGAGAACTGAGCAGTTCTTC
CSARDRVSGRTEQFF
>TRBD2|TRBJ2-1|TRBV5-1|many
TGCGCCAGCAGCCCGTCCCCTAGCGGGAGATCCTACAATGAGCAGTTCTTC
CASSPSPSGRSYNEQFF
>TRBD1|TRBJ1-3|TRBV18|few
TGTGCCAGCTCACCACCCTCACAGGGGGCAAGAAACACCATATATTTT
CASSPPSQGARNTIYF
>NA|TRBJ1-6|TRBV5-1|many
TGCGCCAGCAGCTTTTCCGGGGAACTGGTCGATAATTCACCCCTCCACTTT
CASSFSGELVDNSPLHF
>NA|TRBJ2-1|TRBV20-1|many
TGCAGTGCTAGTTGGGAGTACTACAATGAGCAGTTCTTC
CSASWEYYNEQFF
>TRBD2|TRBJ2-1|TRBV5-1|NA
TGCGCCAGCAGCTTAGGGACTAGCCCGATGAGGGATGAGCAGTTCTTC
CASSLGTSPMRDEQFF
>NA|TRBJ2-7|TRBV5-1|many
TGCGCCAGCAGCTACCCTGCCTACGAGCAGTACTTC
CASSYPAYEQYF
>TRBD1|TRBJ1-1|TRBV5-1|few
TGCGCCAGCAGCCCTGTCCCGGGACAGGGGTCTTACACTGAAGCTTTCTTT
CASSPVPGQGSYTEAFF